The 20 T cell receptor beta chains reported below all come from one sample, sequenced in a study of blood T cells in healthy people across ages. The second PCR ran roughly 6 to 11 cycles with a sample-barcoded 5' primer and J-beta primers. TCRdb independently ran MiXCR on the 5' RACE reads; one entry per CDR3 protein. The table lists some 900,000 distinct CDR3 sequences, about 48% of them singletons. Sequenced material: blood. All receptors derive from a man younger than 40 in good health.

The chain combines TRBV28 with TRBJ2-4, with D possibly matching TRBD2 (5 bases). Germline lookup yields CDR1 MDHEN and CDR2 SYDVKM. This CDR3 region has 17 residues. Trimming took 7 bases from V and 0 from J, leaving 19 bases between them. Here the CDR3 DNA reads TGTGCCAGCAATTCCGATGAGGCAGGACTAGCCAAAAACATTCAGTACTTC. Amino acids: CASNSDEAGLAKNIQYF.

A few counts support this clonotype. J is TRBJ1-6 and V is TRBV7-9, with D hard to call. There are 16 residues in the CDR3. CDR1 is SEHNR and CDR2 is FQNEAQ in the germline V gene (reference sequence). The V end was cut by 5 bases, the J end by 0 bases, with 11 bases between. In DNA, the CDR3 is TGTGCCAGCAGCCCCTTGTTGAGCTCCTATAATTCACCCCTCCACTTT. Its protein is CASSPLLSSYNSPLHF.

The rearrangement uses TRBV27 and TRBJ2-3; D not certain. V lost 4 bases and J 4 bases, leaving 15 bases between the germline ends. The CDR3 totals 15 residues. Germline V gives CDR1 MNHEY, CDR2 SMNVEV (reference sequence). The CDR3 region has the DNA TGTGCCAGCAGTTGGCTCAAGGAAGAACCAGATACGCAGTATTTT. The encoded protein is CASSWLKEEPDTQYF.

This clonotype showed up just a few times. The rearrangement links TRBV13 to TRBJ2-1; no clear D. CDR1 and CDR2 (germline): PRHDT, FYEKMQ (reference sequence). The germline V and J ends were trimmed by 6 bases and 7 bases, with 13 bases remaining between them. The CDR3 totals 13 residues. The CDR3 DNA sequence: TGTGCCAGCAGTTTGGACGGCGCAAATGAGCAGTTCTTC. Its protein is CASSLDGANEQFF.

The chain is built from TRBV5-1 and TRBJ1-2; 11 positions agree with TRBD1. Trimming cost V 4 bases and J 4 bases; bases outside gene matches: 6. Germline V lookup: CDR1 SGHRS, CDR2 YFSETQ. CDR3 length equals 15 residues. The CDR3 DNA is TGCGCCAGCAGCGAGGACAGGGGGCCAGGCTATGGCTACACCTTC. This gives the protein CASSEDRGPGYGYTF.

In this sample, this clonotype turned up a few times. This chain links TRBV7-9 with TRBJ1-2; D gene unclear. The V end lost 5 bases, the J end lost 1 base, and 5 bases lay between the germline ends. Germline V gene sequence: CDR1 SEHNR, CDR2 FQNEAQ (reference sequence). The CDR3 covers 12 residues. CDR3: CASSMVNYGYTF. The CDR3 DNA reads TGTGCCAGCAGCATGGTTAACTATGGCTACACCTTC. Combining the CDR3 with reference TRBV7-9 and TRBJ1-2 gives the whole variable domain DTGVSQNPRHKITKRGQNVTFRCDPISEHNRLYWYRQTLGQGPEFLTYFQNEAQLEKSRLLSDRFSAERPKGSFSTLEIQRTEQGDSAMYLCASSMVNYGYTFGSGTRLTVV.

The V gene is TRBV3-1, the J gene TRBJ1-5; 9 bases are a match to TRBD1. The CDR3 has 15 residues. The trim removed 0 bases at V and 7 bases at J, leaving 4 bases unmatched. The V gene's germline CDR1 is LGHDT and CDR2 YNNKEL (reference sequence). The DNA of the CDR3 is TGTGCCAGCAGCCAAGAGGGACAGGGTTTCCAGCCCCAGCATTTT. Encoded protein: CASSQEGQGFQPQHF. Full variable domain (outside the CDR3, taken from reference TRBV3-1 and TRBJ1-5): DTAVSQTPKYLVTQMGNDKSIKCEQNLGHDTMYWYKQDSKKFLKIMFSYNNKELIINETVPNRFSPKSPDKAHLNLHINSLELGDSAVYFCASSQEGQGFQPQHFGDGTRLSIL.

V is TRBV5-1 and J is TRBJ1-3; no firm D call. Germline lookup yields CDR1 SGHRS and CDR2 YFSETQ. The CDR3 contains 16 residues. V gave up 4 bases and J gave up 0 bases, with 14 bases separating them. As DNA, the CDR3 is TGCGCCAGCAGCCTTACCGAGAGTCGCTCTGGAAACACCATATATTTT. It specifies CASSLTESRSGNTIYF. The variable domain in full, with the rest retrieved from reference TRBV5-1 and TRBJ1-3, is KAGVTQTPRYLIKTRGQQVTLSCSPISGHRSVSWYQQTPGQGLQFLFEYFSETQRNKGNFPGRFSGRQFSNSRSEMNVSTLELGDSALYLCASSLTESRSGNTIYFGEGSWLTVV.

The chain has TRBV10-2 and TRBJ2-6, with 11 bases aligning to TRBD2. Unmatched junction bases numbered 6, after V lost 10 bases and J lost 1 base. The germline V gene has CDR1 WSHSY and CDR2 SAAADI. The CDR3 consists of 16 residues. The CDR3 DNA reads TGCGCCAACGGACTAGCGGGCGCATCTGGGGCCAACGTCCTGACTTTC. Protein sequence: CANGLAGASGANVLTF.

This clonotype was seen a few times. V usage is TRBV3-1 and J usage is TRBJ2-2; D is possibly TRBD1 (6 bases). The CDR3 length is 14 residues. The germline V gene has CDR1 LGHDT and CDR2 YNNKEL (reference sequence). The V end was cut by 3 bases, the J end by 5 bases, with 10 bases between. CDR3 residues: CASSQIRGTGELFF. Written as DNA, the CDR3 is TGTGCCAGCAGCCAGATCAGGGGAACCGGGGAGCTGTTTTTT.

This chain connects TRBV5-1 to TRBJ2-3; 10 bases line up with TRBD1. The CDR3 extends over 16 amino acids. Germline values: CDR1 SGHRS, CDR2 YFSETQ. V lost 4 bases, J lost 6 bases, and 11 bases stayed unmatched. The chain's CDR3 is CASSLGGTGATDTQYF. Here the CDR3 DNA reads TGCGCCAGCAGCCTCGGCGGGACAGGGGCTACGGATACGCAGTATTTT. The variable domain in full, with the rest retrieved from reference TRBV5-1 and TRBJ2-3, is KAGVTQTPRYLIKTRGQQVTLSCSPISGHRSVSWYQQTPGQGLQFLFEYFSETQRNKGNFPGRFSGRQFSNSRSEMNVSTLELGDSALYLCASSLGGTGATDTQYFGPGTRLTVL.

Ten or more counts support this clonotype. The CDR3 nucleotides read TGTGCCAGCAGCTTAGGGGGGGGGGCCCCCAATGAGCAGTTCTTC. Its protein product is CASSLGGGAPNEQFF. This sequence joins TRBV7-2 and TRBJ2-1; D perhaps matches TRBD2 (7 bases). Germline V gene sequence: CDR1 SGHTA, CDR2 FQGNSA. The V end lost 1 base, the J end lost 6 bases, and 13 bases lay between the germline ends. The CDR3 is 15 amino acids.

CDR3 region: CASGRGLRTDTQYF. The CDR3 DNA reads as TGTGCCAGCGGGCGGGGACTGCGCACAGATACGCAGTATTTT. V is TRBV12-3 or TRBV12-4 and J is TRBJ2-3; a possible D gene is TRBD2 (6 bases). Deletions cut 8 bases from V and 1 base from J, with 13 bases between. CDR3 length equals 14 residues.

The V call is TRBV20-1, the J call TRBJ1-5; D may be TRBD1 (5 bases). V lost 6 bases to trimming and J lost 5 bases, with 20 bases between them. Germline CDR1 and CDR2: DFQATT and SNEGSKA (reference sequence). The CDR3 sequence is 15 residues long. The CDR3 reads CSAPGSAIGDQPQHF. The CDR3 coding sequence is TGCAGTGCCCCGGGATCGGCGATAGGGGATCAGCCCCAGCATTTT.

The chain recombines TRBV7-9 with TRBJ2-1; 9 bases fit TRBD1. The CDR3 sequence is 15 residues long. CDR1 and CDR2 from the germline V gene are SEHNR and FQNEAQ (reference sequence). J lost 5 bases, V lost 3 bases, and 5 bases had no gene match. CDR3 region: CASSFPQGANNEQFF. For the CDR3, the DNA is TGTGCCAGCAGCTTCCCACAGGGGGCGAACAATGAGCAGTTCTTC.

The sample holds many counts of this clonotype. The chain carries TRBV7-2 and TRBJ2-7; weak D call: TRBD1 (6 bases). The CDR3 is 15 residues long. Germline CDR1 is SGHTA and CDR2 is FQGNSA. Between the trimmed V and J ends, which lost 6 bases and 0 bases, there was a span of 15 bases. CDR3 DNA: TGTGCCAGCAGTTTGGGGCAGGGGAGCTCCTACGAGCAGTACTTC. Protein product: CASSLGQGSSYEQYF.

The V and J genes are TRBV27 and TRBJ1-2, with D possibly matching TRBD1 (5 bases). The germline V gene has CDR1 MNHEY and CDR2 SMNVEV (reference sequence). The CDR3 is 14 amino acids. V lost 6 bases, J lost 7 bases, and 18 bases lay in between. This chain's CDR3 is CASRSPVEGPGYTF. In DNA, the CDR3 is TGTGCCAGCAGATCCCCGGTGGAGGGGCCTGGCTACACCTTC.

A few counts support this clonotype. The gene calls are TRBV28 and TRBJ1-5; 7 nucleotides align to TRBD1. The CDR3 runs to 15 residues. The trim removed 6 bases at V and 3 bases at J, leaving 8 bases unmatched. From germline, CDR1 is MDHEN and CDR2 SYDVKM. For the CDR3, the DNA is TGTGCCAGCAGACCCCGGGACAGACACAATCAGCCCCAGCATTTT. Translating gives CASRPRDRHNQPQHF.

This clonotype was detected many times. The rearrangement uses TRBV4-2 and TRBJ2-7, with 11 bases identical to TRBD2. Germline V gene data show CDR1 as LGHNA and CDR2 as YNFKEQ. The CDR3 is 15 amino acids. V trimming: 1 base; J trimming: 7 bases; junction bases outside the gene matches: 6. The CDR3 protein is CASSQGSGGAEEQYF. In DNA, the CDR3 is TGTGCCAGCAGCCAAGGTAGCGGGGGGGCGGAGGAGCAGTACTTC.

This clonotype was counted a single time. V usage is TRBV15 and J usage is TRBJ2-1; D might be TRBD1 or TRBD2, each matching 5 bases. The CDR3 consists of 15 residues. V was shortened by 5 bases and J by 0 bases, with 11 bases between the two germline ends. Germline CDR1 is LNHNV and CDR2 is YYDKDF (reference sequence). The CDR3 DNA is TGTGCCACCAGCGGCCGGGACGCCTCCTACAATGAGCAGTTCTTC. It codes for CATSGRDASYNEQFF.